The entry below describes one T cell receptor beta chain. As handled by the study authors: Estimation of nucleated cell counts was performed using reference gene primer amplification. Sequenced by immunoSEQ multiplex PCR; TCRdb stores in-frame clones only, minus some. V and J calls plus clone size are reproduced from that table; the DNA served to infer D and trimming. This sample has approximately 240,000 clones, with about 83% found just once. This CDR3 is 13 amino acids long. Germline CDR1 and CDR2: MNHEY and SVGAGI. V was clipped by 0 bases and J by 6 bases, with 8 bases between them. The entry originates in a study of blood T cell repertoires in COVID-19. Looking at the study overall: Sites across the United States, Italy and Spain contributed samples from acute and convalescent COVID-19. Sample material is recorded as cDNA or gDNA derived from T cells, B-cell-depleted T cells, or PBMCs.

Recruited during active infection, patients (from Seattle) were subsequently followed longitudinally. V usage is TRBV6-5 and J usage is TRBJ2-5, with D tentatively TRBD2 (5 bases). The material sequenced was peripheral blood. The clonotype was recovered from a woman under 40 with COVID-19, enrolled during active disease. CDR3 protein: CASSYSNGKTQYF. The CDR3 DNA reads TGTGCCAGCAGTTACTCCAACGGGAAGACCCAGTACTTC.